This TCR beta chain stems from a study of T cells in localized non-small cell lung cancer. Turning to this clone: The antigen is undetermined.

The CDR3 runs to 15 residues. Germline lookup yields CDR1 SGDLS and CDR2 YYNGEE. V was pared by 5 bases and J by 2 bases, with 4 bases of the junction left unmatched. Notes on the study in general: Longer overall survival accompanied higher blood T cell density. Because only a single region of the tumor was sequenced, heterogeneity remains possible. A median of about 60 of the top 100 tumor clones appeared in adjacent lung, which was paired and uninvolved. Uninvolved adjacent lung had more T cell clonality than any other tissue, topping tumor.

Measured with immunoSEQ multiplex PCR; TCRdb has only the in-frame clones, and not every one. This sample has approximately 7,400 clones, with 23% found just once. The TCR comes from a man between 40 and 75 years old with stage III squamous cell lung carcinoma. The V gene is TRBV9, the J gene TRBJ2-7; the match to TRBD2 covers 13 bases. The specimen was lung tumor tissue, collected before any cancer treatment. DNA of the CDR3: TGTGCCAGCAGTCCCACTAGCGGGAGGGCCTACGAGCAGTACTTC. Its protein product is CASSPTSGRAYEQYF.